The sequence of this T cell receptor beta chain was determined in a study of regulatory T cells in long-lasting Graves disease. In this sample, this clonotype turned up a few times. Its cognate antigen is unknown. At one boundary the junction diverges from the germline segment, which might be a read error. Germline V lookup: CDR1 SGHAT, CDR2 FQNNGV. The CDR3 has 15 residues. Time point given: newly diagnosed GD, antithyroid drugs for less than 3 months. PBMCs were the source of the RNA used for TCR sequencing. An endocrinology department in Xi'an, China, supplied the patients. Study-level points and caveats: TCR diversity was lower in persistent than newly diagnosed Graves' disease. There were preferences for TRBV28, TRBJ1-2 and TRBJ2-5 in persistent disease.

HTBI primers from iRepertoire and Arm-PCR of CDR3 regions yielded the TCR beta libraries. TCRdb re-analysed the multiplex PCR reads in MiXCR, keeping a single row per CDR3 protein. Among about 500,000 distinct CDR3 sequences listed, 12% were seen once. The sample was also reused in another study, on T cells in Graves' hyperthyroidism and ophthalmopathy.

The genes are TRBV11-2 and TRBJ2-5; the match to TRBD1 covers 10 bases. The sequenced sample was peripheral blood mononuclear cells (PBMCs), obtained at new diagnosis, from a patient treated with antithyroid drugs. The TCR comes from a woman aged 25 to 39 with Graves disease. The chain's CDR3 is CASSQAGQGKETQYF. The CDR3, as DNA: TGCGCCAGCAGCCAAGCGGGACAGGGGAAAGAGACCCAGTACTTC.